The clone carrying this T cell receptor (beta chain) appeared many times. Its antigen is as yet unknown. This entry is derived from a study of Graves' ophthalmopathy and Graves' hyperthyroidism. About the research overall: Researchers classed hyperthyroidism as stable given no ophthalmopathy within 18 months of follow-up.

Amplification of the TCR beta CDR3 regions used RNA transcripts (as template). HTBI primers served in a first-round RT-PCR, which a second-round multiplex PCR followed. TCRdb reprocessed the multiplex PCR reads via MiXCR and lists one record per CDR3 protein. The profile shows around 590,000 distinct CDR3 sequences, 39% of them singletons. Overall study findings and caveats: Ophthalmopathy versus stable hyperthyroidism: 13-signature model gave under 90% sensitivity, 81.08% specificity. In predicting ophthalmopathy progression, the model reached approximately 70% sensitivity and 72% to 80% specificity.

Hyperthyroidism patients were newly diagnosed, under 2 months' duration, aged 18 to 65. Germline loops: CDR1 SNHLY, CDR2 FYNNEI. The length of the CDR3 is 13 residues. V was cut by 4 bases and J by 2 bases, with 8 bases left in between. The receptor was derived from an adult man with Graves' hyperthyroidism. This sequence joins TRBV2 and TRBJ1-2, with no clear D. The sequenced sample consisted of peripheral blood or thyroid tissue (not recorded which). The CDR3 sequence is CASSVEGNYGYTF. CDR3 in DNA: TGTGCCAGCAGTGTGGAGGGAAACTATGGCTACACCTTC.